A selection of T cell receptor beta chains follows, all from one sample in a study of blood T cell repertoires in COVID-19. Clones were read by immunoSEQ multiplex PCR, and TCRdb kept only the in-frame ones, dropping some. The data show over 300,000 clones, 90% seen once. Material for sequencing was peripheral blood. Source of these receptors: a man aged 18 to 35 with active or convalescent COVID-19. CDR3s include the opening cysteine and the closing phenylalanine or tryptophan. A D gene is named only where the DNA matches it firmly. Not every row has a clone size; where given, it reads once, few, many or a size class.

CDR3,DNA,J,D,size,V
CASSYGGKINTEAFF,TGTGCCAGCAGTTACGGGGGGAAGATTAACACTGAAGCTTTCTTT,TRBJ1-1,-,-,TRBV6-5
CSVGTGSEKLFF,TGCAGCGTCGGGACAGGGAGTGAAAAACTGTTTTTT,TRBJ1-4,TRBD1,-,TRBV29-1
CASGLARLAGGADTQYF,TGTGCTAGTGGTTTGGCCCGACTAGCGGGGGGTGCAGATACGCAGTATTTT,TRBJ2-3,TRBD2,-,TRBV12-5
CASSELAGVGYNEQFF,TGTGCCAGCAGTGAACTAGCGGGGGTTGGCTACAATGAGCAGTTCTTC,TRBJ2-1,TRBD2,few,TRBV6-4
CASSYQGNEQFF,TGTGCCAGCAGTTACCAGGGAAATGAGCAGTTCTTC,TRBJ2-1,-,-,TRBV6-5
CASRRTGAGNSPLHF,TGTGCCAGCAGGAGGACAGGGGCAGGTAATTCACCCCTCCACTTT,TRBJ1-6,TRBD1,-,TRBV27
CASRRAGELFF,TGTGCCTCCCGGCGGGCCGGGGAGCTGTTTTTT,TRBJ2-2,-,-,TRBV11-2
CASSPGTVANTGELFF,TGTGCCAGCAGTCCCGGGACAGTCGCGAACACCGGGGAGCTGTTTTTT,TRBJ2-2,TRBD1,-,TRBV5-8
CASRGGPLHF,TGTGCCAGCAGGGGGGGACCCCTCCACTTT,TRBJ1-6,-,-,TRBV12-3/TRBV12-4
CSASGGTNEAFF,TGCAGTGCTAGTGGCGGGACGAATGAAGCTTTCTTT,TRBJ1-1,-,-,TRBV20-1
CASSVVGSAGELFF,TGTGCCAGCAGCGTAGTGGGGAGCGCCGGGGAGCTGTTTTTT,TRBJ2-2,-,-,TRBV9
CASSPIGGSPSYEQYF,TGTGCCAGCAGCCCAATAGGCGGGAGTCCCTCCTACGAGCAGTACTTC,TRBJ2-7,TRBD2,-,TRBV5-6
CAISVEVQETQYF,TGTGCCATCAGTGTAGAGGTACAAGAGACCCAGTACTTC,TRBJ2-5,-,-,TRBV10-3
CASSFGREEPTDTQYF,TGTGCCAGCAGTTTCGGCCGGGAGGAACCCACAGATACGCAGTATTTT,TRBJ2-3,TRBD2,-,TRBV28
CASSFRGLAGETGELFF,TGCGCCAGCAGCTTCAGAGGACTAGCGGGAGAAACCGGGGAGCTGTTTTTT,TRBJ2-2,TRBD2,-,TRBV4-1
CASSRTERAPTEAFF,TGTGCCAGCAGCCGGACAGAAAGGGCCCCTACTGAAGCTTTCTTT,TRBJ1-1,-,once,TRBV6-5
CASSYDRGNTIYF,TGTGCCAGCAGTTACGACAGGGGAAACACCATATATTTT,TRBJ1-3,-,few,TRBV6-5
CASSLVEGPQHF,TGTGCCAGCAGTTTAGTAGAGGGACCCCAGCATTTT,TRBJ1-5,-,-,TRBV27
CASSQDPMGLADTQYF,TGCGCCAGCAGCCAGGATCCAATGGGTCTAGCAGATACGCAGTATTTT,TRBJ2-3,-,once,TRBV4-1
CASSYLGGDTDTQYF,TGTGCCAGCAGTTATCTCGGGGGGGATACAGATACGCAGTATTTT,TRBJ2-3,TRBD2,-,TRBV6-2/TRBV6-3
CASSIRGGNQPQHF,TGTGCCAGTAGTATAAGGGGAGGGAATCAGCCCCAGCATTTT,TRBJ1-5,-,-,TRBV19
CASSYSWTGEREQFF,TGTGCCAGCAGTTACTCTTGGACAGGGGAGCGTGAGCAGTTCTTC,TRBJ2-1,TRBD1,once,TRBV6-2/TRBV6-3
CASSPGQGRTDTQYF,TGCGCCAGCAGCCCGGGACAGGGCCGCACAGATACGCAGTATTTT,TRBJ2-3,TRBD1,-,TRBV4-1
CASRLRGRSTDTQYF,TGTGCCAGCCGATTGAGGGGGCGGAGCACAGATACGCAGTATTTT,TRBJ2-3,TRBD1,-,TRBV28
CASSEQQATGYTF,TGTGCCAGCAGTGAACAACAGGCGACTGGCTACACCTTC,TRBJ1-2,-,-,TRBV2
CASSQLQGARDTGELFF,TGTGCCAGCTCACAACTACAGGGGGCGCGGGACACCGGGGAGCTGTTTTTT,TRBJ2-2,TRBD1,-,TRBV18
CASSQEASGGPGIQYF,TGCGCCAGCAGCCAAGAGGCTAGCGGGGGGCCCGGGATTCAGTACTTC,TRBJ2-4,TRBD2,once,TRBV4-1
CASSAGQNLFGPQHF,TGTGCCAGCAGCGCGGGACAGAACCTTTTTGGGCCCCAGCATTTT,TRBJ1-5,TRBD1,-,TRBV7-2
CASSLGQGKGQPQHF,TGTGCCAGCAGCTTGGGGCAGGGAAAAGGTCAGCCCCAGCATTTT,TRBJ1-5,-,once,TRBV5-6
CASSSQQGFPEAFF,TGTGCCAGCAGTTCTCAACAGGGCTTCCCTGAAGCTTTCTTT,TRBJ1-1,-,once,TRBV7-9
CASSLGQGNTEAFF,TGTGCCAGCTCACTTGGACAGGGGAACACTGAAGCTTTCTTT,TRBJ1-1,TRBD1,once,TRBV18